The 12 T cell receptor beta chains in this list originate from one sample, sequenced in a study of T cells in narcolepsy. Generated by immunoSEQ multiplex PCR, the TCRdb table keeps only in-frame clones and is missing some. The sample lists tens of thousands of clones, over 75% seen once, with about 0.9% in the top ten. The specimen sequenced was CD45RA- memory CD4+ T cells from PBMCs. These receptors all come from a human donor with narcolepsy.

The genes are TRBV10-3 and TRBJ2-7; TRBD1 matches 7 bases. This CDR3 is 14 amino acids long. Germline values: CDR1 ENHRY, CDR2 SYGVKD. With V trimmed by 8 bases and J by 3 bases, 10 bases remained unmatched. CDR3 amino acids: CAIASGTEIYEQYF. The CDR3 coding sequence is TGTGCCATCGCCTCGGGGACAGAAATCTACGAGCAGTACTTC.

V is TRBV7-2 and J is TRBJ2-6, with a weak D call TRBD2 (6 bases). The CDR3 extends over 15 amino acids. Germline CDR1 is SGHTA and CDR2 is FQGNSA. Between the trimmed V and J ends, which lost 5 bases and 2 bases, there was a span of 10 bases. The CDR3 DNA reads TGTGCCAGCAGCACCGGGGGTACTGGGGCCAACGTCCTGACTTTC. Translated: CASSTGGTGANVLTF.

This chain's CDR3 is CASSLRGTGTEAFF. The CDR3 DNA follows: TGTGCCAGCAGCTTAAGGGGGACAGGGACTGAAGCTTTCTTT. The J gene is TRBJ1-1, the V gene TRBV7-8; the match to TRBD1 covers 9 bases. Trimming took 2 bases from V and 5 from J; bases not matched to a gene: 3. Germline lookup yields CDR1 SGHVS and CDR2 FQNEAQ. The CDR3 loop spans 14 amino acids. Combining the CDR3 with reference TRBV7-8 and TRBJ1-1 gives the whole variable domain GAGVSQSPRYKVAKRGQDVALRCDPISGHVSLFWYQQALGQGPEFLTYFQNEAQLDKSGLPSDRFFAERPEGSVSTLKIQRTQQEDSAVYLCASSLRGTGTEAFFGQGTRLTVV.

This sequence joins TRBV11-2 and TRBJ2-1; 10 nucleotides match TRBD2. Unmatched junction bases numbered 4, after V lost 3 bases and J lost 8 bases. Looked up from germline, CDR1 is SGHAT and CDR2 is FQNNGV. The CDR3 covers 14 residues. CDR3 sequence: CASSFAAGGYEQFF. DNA for the CDR3: TGTGCCAGCAGCTTCGCAGCGGGGGGGTATGAGCAGTTCTTC.

The chain has TRBV18 and TRBJ2-1; D is unresolved. CDR1 is KGHSH, CDR2 LQKENI, per germline. This CDR3 region has 12 residues. The V gene lost 6 bases and the J gene lost 6 bases, with 9 bases spanning the gap. The CDR3, as DNA: TGTGCCAGCTCTACCAGGTCCAATGAGCAGTTCTTC. Protein: CASSTRSNEQFF.

This chain connects TRBV9 to TRBJ1-3; the match to TRBD1 covers 8 bases. The CDR3 has 16 residues. The ends lost 1 base at V and 0 bases at J; junction bases unmatched: 3. Germline lookup yields CDR1 SGDLS and CDR2 YYNGEE. DNA of the CDR3: TGTGCCAGCAGCGTACGGGACAGGCTCTCTGGAAACACCATATATTTT. It translates to CASSVRDRLSGNTIYF.

In DNA, the CDR3 is TGTGCCAGCAGCCCCCGGGACAGGGGGTACGAAAAACTGTTTTTT. It yields the protein CASSPRDRGYEKLFF. V and J are TRBV4-2 and TRBJ1-4, with 11 bases aligning to TRBD1. J was trimmed by 8 bases and V by 4 bases; bases with no gene match: 6. Germline CDR1 reads LGHNA; CDR2 reads YNFKEQ. The CDR3 is 15 amino acids.

V gene TRBV5-1 combines with J gene TRBJ2-5; 10 positions agree with TRBD1. CDR1 is SGHRS, CDR2 YFSETQ, per germline. CDR3 size: 15 residues. Unmatched junction bases numbered 3, after V lost 0 bases and J lost 4 bases. Written as DNA, the CDR3 is TGCGCCAGCAGCTTGGCCGGGACAGGGGTAGAGACCCAGTACTTC. Translating gives CASSLAGTGVETQYF.

The chain is built from TRBV10-2 and TRBJ2-1, with TRBD2 matching over 11 bases. The germline V gene has CDR1 WSHSY and CDR2 SAAADI. J lost 15 bases, V lost 2 bases, and 6 bases had no gene match. CDR3 length: 13 residues. The DNA of the CDR3 is TGCGCCAGCAGTGAGGGTAGCGGGGGGGAGGGGTTCTTC. Its protein is CASSEGSGGEGFF.

CDR3 loop: CASKSRSGNTIYF. In DNA, the CDR3 is TGTGCCAGCAAAAGTAGGTCTGGAAACACCATATATTTT. V is TRBV6-1 and J is TRBJ1-3, with D unclear. With 7 bases removed from V and 1 base from J, the gap between germline ends came to 8 bases. The CDR3 runs 13 residues. Germline-derived CDR1 and CDR2 are MNHNS and SASEGT.

The CDR3 DNA reads as TGTGCCAGCAGCTTAAGACAGGGGAGGGATTCACCCCTCCACTTT. Its translation is CASSLRQGRDSPLHF. The V gene is TRBV7-7, the J gene TRBJ1-6; 8 bases line up with TRBD1. The CDR3 covers 15 residues. Unmatched junction bases numbered 5, after V lost 2 bases and J lost 8 bases. Germline V lookup: CDR1 SSHAT, CDR2 FNYEAQ (reference sequence). Using reference TRBV7-7 and TRBJ1-6 for the parts outside the CDR3, the full variable domain is GAGVSQSPRYKVTKRGQDVTLRCDPISSHATLYWYQQALGQGPEFLTYFNYEAQPDKSGLPSDRFSAERPEGSISTLTIQRTEQRDSAMYRCASSLRQGRDSPLHFGNGTRLTVT.

This chain links TRBV4-3 with TRBJ1-5; perhaps TRBD1 as D (5 bases). V lost 3 bases to trimming and J lost 4 bases, with 13 bases between them. CDR1 LGHNA and CDR2 YSLEER come from the germline V gene. This CDR3 is 15 amino acids long. CDR3: CASSQTWGSNQPQHF. CDR3 nucleotides: TGCGCCAGCAGCCAGACATGGGGGAGTAATCAGCCCCAGCATTTT.